This TCR beta chain was observed in a study of T-cell memory formation after mild COVID-19. Turning to the study itself: Clusters were largely donor specific.

V gave up 4 bases and J gave up 1 base; unmatched junction bases: 9. The CDR3 sequence is 17 residues long. Germline values: CDR1 SGHTA, CDR2 FQGTGA. TCR alpha and TCR beta cDNA libraries with sample barcodes and UMIs came from 5'RACE using constant-segment primers. Each CDR3 protein is one row after TCRdb ran MiXCR on the 5' RACE reads. Among around 450,000 distinct CDR3 sequences listed, approximately 25% were seen once. A word on this clonotype: Antigen: not known.

Study conclusions and caveats: The SARS-CoV-2 specificity of second-wave clones reaching peak at day 37 remained unverified. Cross-reactive memory seemingly joined, as some responding clones were found in pre-infection memory.

The sequenced material came from PBMCs or a T cell subset sorted from them (not recorded which). This receptor was obtained from an adult woman who had mild COVID-19 (a few samples of this study predate the infection). Cell type and time point are not known. This chain joins TRBV7-3 and TRBJ2-3, with 9 bases aligning to TRBD2. This CDR3 reads CASSWGLAGRGTDTQYF. As DNA, the CDR3 is TGTGCCAGCAGCTGGGGACTAGCCGGTAGAGGCACAGATACGCAGTATTTT.